The 23 T cell receptor beta chains below all came from one sample that was sequenced in a study of T cells after yellow fever vaccination. One entry per CDR3 protein results from TCRdb running MiXCR on the 5' RACE reads. The sample yields over 120,000 distinct CDR3 sequences, 5% to 8% seen once. Sequences were derived from CD4+ T cells sorted from PBMCs, sampled 10 days after the yellow fever booster vaccination. The receptors stem from a man aged 30-40 years who received the YFV17D yellow fever vaccine.

This clonotype was picked up many times. The rearrangement links TRBV9 to TRBJ2-1, with unresolved D. Germline loops: CDR1 SGDLS, CDR2 YYNGEE. CDR3 length: 15 amino acids. V was shortened by 2 bases and J by 2 bases, with 11 bases between the two germline ends. The CDR3 DNA follows: TGTGCCAGCAGCGTGGGGATCTCGACCTACAATGAGCAGTTCTTC. The encoded protein is CASSVGISTYNEQFF.

The table lists this clonotype with many counts. This chain links TRBV4-2 with TRBJ2-7; 11 nucleotides align to TRBD1. V lost 5 bases to trimming and J lost 7 bases; unmatched junction nucleotides: 10. Germline V CDR1 and CDR2: LGHNA, YNFKEQ. The CDR3 totals 15 residues. In DNA, the CDR3 is TGTGCCAGCAGCGCCTTGGGACAGGGGGTTGAAGAGCAGTACTTC. Protein: CASSALGQGVEEQYF.

V and J are TRBV5-5 and TRBJ2-3; D remains unclear. V lost 3 bases and J lost 2, with 13 bases in between. The CDR3 totals 15 residues. The germline V gene encodes CDR1 SGHKS and CDR2 YYEKEE (reference sequence). The DNA for the CDR3 is TGTGCCAGCAGCTCCCGGACCCCTTTCACAGATACGCAGTATTTT. Amino acid sequence: CASSSRTPFTDTQYF.

This clonotype was counted many times. The chain couples TRBV6-5 to TRBJ2-4, with 9 bases aligning to TRBD2. This CDR3 spans 18 amino acids. V dropped 0 bases and J dropped 0; count of bases not matched to a gene: 6. Germline CDR1 and CDR2: MNHEY and SVGAGI. CDR3 in amino acids: CASSYSISGGLAKNIQYF. The CDR3 nucleotides read TGTGCCAGCAGTTACTCGATTAGCGGGGGCCTAGCCAAAAACATTCAGTACTTC.

The CDR3 coding sequence is TGTGCCAGTAGTGCCCCCGGCTCACCCCTCCACTTT. This codes for CASSAPGSPLHF. The chain combines TRBV19 with TRBJ1-6; D unclear. Deletions cut 5 bases from V and 10 bases from J, with 9 bases between. This CDR3 region has 12 residues. Germline-derived CDR1 and CDR2 are LNHDA and SQIVND (reference sequence).

This clonotype was seen at least ten times. The chain has TRBV7-2 and TRBJ2-2, with 9 bases lining up with TRBD2. The germline CDR1 and CDR2 sequences are SGHTA and FQGNSA. The ends lost 4 bases at V and 1 base at J; junction bases unmatched: 4. This CDR3 contains 16 residues. Here the CDR3 reads CASSSRAGGNTGELFF. The CDR3 coding sequence is TGTGCCAGCAGCTCCCGAGCGGGAGGGAACACCGGGGAGCTGTTTTTT.

This clonotype was seen at least ten times. This chain connects TRBV5-1 to TRBJ2-1, with D unclear. Germline lookup yields CDR1 SGHRS and CDR2 YFSETQ. V was pared by 4 bases and J by 3 bases, with 17 bases between. CDR3 length equals 16 residues. This CDR3 reads CASSPISPNLYNEQFF. CDR3 nucleotide sequence: TGCGCCAGCAGCCCTATATCACCGAACCTCTACAATGAGCAGTTCTTC.

Ten or more counts support this clonotype. The V call is TRBV7-2, the J call TRBJ2-7; perhaps TRBD2 as D (7 bases). The V gene lost 5 bases and the J gene lost 6 bases, with 20 bases spanning the gap. Looked up from germline, CDR1 is SGHTA and CDR2 is FQGNSA. The CDR3 extends over 15 amino acids. The CDR3 DNA reads TGTGCCAGCAGCCCAAGGGGGGGGCGATTGAGCGAGCAGTACTTC. Translation gives CASSPRGGRLSEQYF.

This clonotype occurred many times. The chain is built from TRBV6-2 or TRBV6-3 and TRBJ2-7; D is tentatively TRBD1 or TRBD2 (5 bases each). V lost 6 bases, J lost 2 bases, and 11 bases lay in between. This CDR3 contains 13 residues. CDR1 is MNHEY and CDR2 is SVGEGT in the germline V gene. CDR3 in amino acids: CASSPLGAYEQYF. The CDR3 bases are TGTGCCAGCAGCCCATTGGGGGCCTACGAGCAGTACTTC.

This clonotype was picked up many times. The chain combines TRBV4-2 with TRBJ2-3; 7 positions agree with TRBD2. CDR1 is LGHNA and CDR2 is YNFKEQ in the germline V gene. The CDR3 runs 15 residues. Trimming cost V 0 bases and J 4 bases; bases outside gene matches: 4. The chain's CDR3 is CASSQDQGRADTQYF. For the CDR3, the DNA is TGTGCCAGCAGCCAAGATCAAGGGAGGGCAGATACGCAGTATTTT.

This clonotype was recorded many times. This chain uses TRBV7-3 with TRBJ2-1; possibly TRBD1 or TRBD2 for D (5 bases each). This CDR3 region has 12 residues. Germline CDR1 reads SGHTA; CDR2 reads FQGTGA. Trimming removed 3 bases at V and 9 bases at J, with 9 bases between. The CDR3 DNA sequence: TGTGCCAGCAGCTTCGGTGGGGGTGAGCAGTTCTTC. Translation gives CASSFGGGEQFF.

This clonotype has a handful of counts. CDR3 bases: TGTGCCAGCTCCAAGGGAGTCTCAGCGGCCCAGCATTTT. Translating gives CASSKGVSAAQHF. This sequence joins TRBV12-3 or TRBV12-4 and TRBJ1-5; no clear D. The CDR3 is made up of 13 amino acids. V lost 8 bases to trimming and J lost 11 bases, with 19 bases between them.

This clonotype was detected ten times or more. This rearrangement joins TRBV29-1 to TRBJ2-3, with D unclear. This CDR3 has 13 residues. Between the trimmed V and J ends, which lost 8 bases and 4 bases, there was a span of 16 bases. Germline V gives CDR1 SQVTM, CDR2 ANQGSEA. Written as DNA, the CDR3 is TGCAGCACTCGACTGATCGTTGCAGATACGCAGTATTTT. Residues: CSTRLIVADTQYF.

This clonotype has ten or more counts. The chain links TRBV30 to TRBJ2-4; D remains unclear. V was shortened by 5 bases and J by 5 bases, with 7 bases between the two germline ends. Germline CDR1 reads GTSNPN; CDR2 reads SVGIG (reference sequence). The CDR3 has 11 residues. This chain's CDR3 is CAWAGENIQYF. For the CDR3, the DNA is TGTGCCTGGGCTGGGGAAAACATTCAGTACTTC.

This clonotype was observed many times. The V and J genes are TRBV20-1 and TRBJ2-1; 8 nucleotides align to TRBD2. Germline V gives CDR1 DFQATT, CDR2 SNEGSKA (reference sequence). The CDR3 spans 18 residues. V shed 0 bases, J shed 5 bases, and the junction held 15 bases outside the gene matches. CDR3 in amino acids: CSARDAAGAYRTHNEQFF. The CDR3 coding sequence is TGCAGTGCTAGAGATGCAGCGGGAGCCTACCGAACTCACAATGAGCAGTTCTTC.

Many counts were recorded for this clonotype. The chain combines TRBV12-3 or TRBV12-4 with TRBJ1-2, with 8 positions matching TRBD1. The CDR3 extends over 13 amino acids. Unmatched junction bases numbered 6, after V lost 6 bases and J lost 6 bases. CDR3 sequence (DNA): TGTGCCAGCAGCCCTAGGACAGGGAATGGCTACACCTTC. As protein: CASSPRTGNGYTF.

This clonotype has at least ten counts. The chain recombines TRBV7-2 with TRBJ2-1, with a tentative D call TRBD2 (6 bases). Germline assignment: CDR1 SGHTA and CDR2 FQGNSA. This CDR3 has 15 residues. Deletions cut 4 bases from V and 5 bases from J, with 15 bases between. CDR3 residues: CASSSPAGINNEQFF. CDR3 DNA: TGTGCCAGCAGCTCCCCGGCGGGGATCAACAATGAGCAGTTCTTC.

The chain recombines TRBV12-3 or TRBV12-4 with TRBJ2-2; D perhaps matches TRBD2 (6 bases). The CDR3 spans 15 residues. V was clipped by 1 base and J by 4 bases, with 10 bases between them. CDR3 coding DNA: TGTGCCAGCAGTTTAGGCGGGACCCCCACCGGGGAGCTGTTTTTT. This translates into CASSLGGTPTGELFF.

This clonotype was counted many times. The rearrangement links TRBV6-2 or TRBV6-3 to TRBJ2-7, with 7 positions matching TRBD2. V was pared by 7 bases and J by 0 bases, with 6 bases of the junction left unmatched. This CDR3 is 14 amino acids long. CDR1 MNHEY and CDR2 SVGEGT come from the germline V gene. CDR3 DNA sequence: TGTGCCAGCAAGGGGCTAGCGGACTCCTACGAGCAGTACTTC. This sequence encodes CASKGLADSYEQYF.

This clonotype was recorded many times. The J gene is TRBJ1-5, the V gene TRBV5-6; D might be TRBD1 (5 bases). CDR3 length: 14 residues. V lost 2 bases and J lost 6, with 12 bases in between. In germline, CDR1 is SGHDT, CDR2 YYEEEE. In DNA form, the CDR3 reads TGTGCCAGCAGCTTTCAGGGATCTGGTCAGCCCCAGCATTTT. Amino acid sequence: CASSFQGSGQPQHF.

Many counts were recorded for this clonotype. The genes are TRBV5-6 and TRBJ2-5, with D possibly TRBD2 on 5 matching bases. V lost 0 bases, J lost 5 bases, and 8 bases lay in between. Looked up from germline, CDR1 is SGHDT and CDR2 is YYEEEE. The CDR3 has 13 residues. In DNA, the CDR3 is TGTGCCAGCAGCTTGGGGGAGTGGGAGACCCAGTACTTC. Residues: CASSLGEWETQYF.

The V call is TRBV6-5, the J call TRBJ2-7; 7 bases align to TRBD2. Germline V gene lookup returns CDR1 MNHEY and CDR2 SVGAGI. The CDR3 consists of 15 residues. Trimming took 2 bases from V and 1 from J; bases not matched to a gene: 5. The CDR3 bases are TGTGCCAGCAGTTACGATAGGACTAGATCCTACGAGCAGTACTTC. It yields the protein CASSYDRTRSYEQYF.

The table lists this clonotype with many counts. This chain joins TRBV7-3 and TRBJ2-7; D is possibly TRBD1 (6 bases). This CDR3 is built from 15 residues. The V end lost 2 bases, the J end lost 0 bases, and 11 bases lay between the germline ends. In germline, CDR1 is SGHTA, CDR2 FQGTGA. In DNA, the CDR3 is TGTGCCAGCAGCTTAGGTCCAGGGGCCTCCTACGAGCAGTACTTC. Translating gives CASSLGPGASYEQYF. Variable domain in full (rest from reference TRBV7-3 and TRBJ2-7): GAGVSQTPSNKVTEKGKYVELRCDPISGHTALYWYRQSLGQGPEFLIYFQGTGAADDSGLPNDRFFAVRPEGSVSTLKIQRTERGDSAVYLCASSLGPGASYEQYFGPGTRLTVT.